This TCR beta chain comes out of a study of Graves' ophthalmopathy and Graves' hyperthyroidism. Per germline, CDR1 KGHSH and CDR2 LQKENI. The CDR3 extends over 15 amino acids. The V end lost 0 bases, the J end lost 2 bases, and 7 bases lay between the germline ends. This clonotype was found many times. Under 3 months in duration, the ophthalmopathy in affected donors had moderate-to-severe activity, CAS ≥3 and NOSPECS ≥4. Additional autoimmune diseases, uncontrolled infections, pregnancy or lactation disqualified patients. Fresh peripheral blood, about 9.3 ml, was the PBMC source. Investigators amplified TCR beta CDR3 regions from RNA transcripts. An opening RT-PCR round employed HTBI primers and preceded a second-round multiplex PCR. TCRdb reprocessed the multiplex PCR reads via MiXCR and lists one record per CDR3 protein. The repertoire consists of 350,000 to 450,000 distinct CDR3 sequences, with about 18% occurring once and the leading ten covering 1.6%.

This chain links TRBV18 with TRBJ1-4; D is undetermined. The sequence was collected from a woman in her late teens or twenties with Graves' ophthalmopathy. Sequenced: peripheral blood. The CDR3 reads CASSPPRETNEKLFF. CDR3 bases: TGTGCCAGCTCACCACCCCGGGAGACTAATGAAAAACTGTTTTTT.